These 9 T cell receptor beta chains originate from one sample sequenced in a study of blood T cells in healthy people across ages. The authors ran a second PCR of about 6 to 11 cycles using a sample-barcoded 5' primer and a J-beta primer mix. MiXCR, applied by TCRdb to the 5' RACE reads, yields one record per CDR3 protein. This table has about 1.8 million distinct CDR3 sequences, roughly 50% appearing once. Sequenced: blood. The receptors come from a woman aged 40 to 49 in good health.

In DNA form, the CDR3 reads TGTGCCAGCAGCCCCCTCGAGCGTATCTATGGCTACACCTTC. Encoded protein: CASSPLERIYGYTF. The rearrangement links TRBV7-3 to TRBJ1-2; D unresolved. The CDR3 contains 14 residues. Germline assignment: CDR1 SGHTA and CDR2 FQGTGA. V gave up 5 bases and J gave up 4 bases, with 14 bases separating them.

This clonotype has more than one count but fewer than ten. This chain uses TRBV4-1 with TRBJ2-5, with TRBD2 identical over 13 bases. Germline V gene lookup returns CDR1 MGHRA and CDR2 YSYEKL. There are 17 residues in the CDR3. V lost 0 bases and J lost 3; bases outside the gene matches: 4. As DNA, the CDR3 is TGCGCCAGCAGCCAAGAAACTAGCGGGGGGGCCAAAGAGACCCAGTACTTC. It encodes CASSQETSGGAKETQYF.

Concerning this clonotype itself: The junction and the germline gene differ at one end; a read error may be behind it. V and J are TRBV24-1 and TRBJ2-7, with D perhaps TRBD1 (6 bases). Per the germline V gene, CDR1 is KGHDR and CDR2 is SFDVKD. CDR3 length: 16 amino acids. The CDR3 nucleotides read TGTGCCCCCAGCACTGTGCCCGGGACACCCTCCTACGAGCAGTACTTC. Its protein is CAPSTVPGTPSYEQYF.

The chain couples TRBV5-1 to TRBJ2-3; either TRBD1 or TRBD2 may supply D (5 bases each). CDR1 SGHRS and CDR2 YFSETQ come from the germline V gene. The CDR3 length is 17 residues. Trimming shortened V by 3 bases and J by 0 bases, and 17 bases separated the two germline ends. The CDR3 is CASSWDGMTSSTDTQYF. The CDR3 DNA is TGCGCCAGCAGCTGGGACGGGATGACCTCTAGCACAGATACGCAGTATTTT.

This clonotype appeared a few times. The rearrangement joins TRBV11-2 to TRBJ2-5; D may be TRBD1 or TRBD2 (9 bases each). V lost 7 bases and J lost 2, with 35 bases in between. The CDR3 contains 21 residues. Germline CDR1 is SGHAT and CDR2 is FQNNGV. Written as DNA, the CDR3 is TGTGCCAGCATCCCAAAACCCCCGGGACAGGGCAGACTAGCGGAGCAAGAGACCCAGTACTTC. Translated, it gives CASIPKPPGQGRLAEQETQYF.

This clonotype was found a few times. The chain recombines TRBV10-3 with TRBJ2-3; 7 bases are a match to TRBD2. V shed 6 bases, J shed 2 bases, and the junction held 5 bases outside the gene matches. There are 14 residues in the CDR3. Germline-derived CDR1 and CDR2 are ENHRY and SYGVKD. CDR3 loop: CAISGGGPTDTQYF. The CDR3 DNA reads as TGTGCCATCAGCGGCGGGGGACCCACAGATACGCAGTATTTT.

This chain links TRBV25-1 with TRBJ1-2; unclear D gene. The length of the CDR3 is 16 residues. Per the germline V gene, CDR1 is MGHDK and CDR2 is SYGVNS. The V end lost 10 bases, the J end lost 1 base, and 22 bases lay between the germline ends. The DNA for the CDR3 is TGTGCCACCCGCGGGGAGAACAACCCAGATAACTATGGCTACACCTTC. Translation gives CATRGENNPDNYGYTF.

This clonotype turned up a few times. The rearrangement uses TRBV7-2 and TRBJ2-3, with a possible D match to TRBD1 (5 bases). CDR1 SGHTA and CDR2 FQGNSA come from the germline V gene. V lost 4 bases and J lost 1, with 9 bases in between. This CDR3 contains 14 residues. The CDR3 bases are TGTGCCAGCAGCTCTCCCAGGGGCACAGATACGCAGTATTTT. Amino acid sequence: CASSSPRGTDTQYF.

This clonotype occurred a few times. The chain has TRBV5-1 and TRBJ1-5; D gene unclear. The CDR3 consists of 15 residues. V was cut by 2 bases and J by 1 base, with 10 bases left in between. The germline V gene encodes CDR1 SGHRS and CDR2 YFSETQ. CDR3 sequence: CASSFGEGSNQPQHF. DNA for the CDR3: TGCGCCAGCAGCTTTGGGGAAGGGAGCAATCAGCCCCAGCATTTT.